Presented here are 27 T cell receptor beta chains from one specimen sequenced in a study of T cells in Graves' hyperthyroidism and ophthalmopathy. The source material, RNA transcripts, was used to amplify TCR beta CDR3 regions. A first-round RT-PCR of the TCR CDR3 used the HTBI primer set. TCRdb itself ran the multiplex PCR reads through MiXCR, one entry per CDR3 protein. The sample has hundreds of thousands of distinct CDR3 sequences, around 13% seen once. The sample comprised blood. These receptors were collected from a woman aged 30 to 39 with Graves' hyperthyroidism.

This clonotype was detected only once. The genes are TRBV6-1 and TRBJ1-5; D is unclear. Per the germline V gene, CDR1 is MNHNS and CDR2 is SASEGT. CDR3 length: 12 residues. The germline V and J ends were trimmed by 11 bases and 3 bases, with 11 bases remaining between them. The CDR3 DNA reads as TGTGCCGGCTTTGGCTCCAATCAGCCCCAGCATTTT. This encodes CAGFGSNQPQHF.

Concerning this clonotype itself: This may come from a read error, since a much larger clone is one base off. The J gene is TRBJ2-7, the V gene TRBV5-6, with a tentative D call TRBD1 (6 bases). Trimming shortened V by 3 bases and J by 1 base, and 14 bases separated the two germline ends. This CDR3 comprises 15 residues. The germline V gene has CDR1 SGHDT and CDR2 YYEEEE. The CDR3 sequence: CASSSQQGTSYEQYF. The DNA of the CDR3 is TGTGCCAGCAGCTCCCAACAGGGCACGTCCTACGAGCAGTACTTC.

The V call is TRBV20-1, the J call TRBJ2-5, with 11 positions matching TRBD2. V was pared by 6 bases and J by 3 bases, with 6 bases of the junction left unmatched. Germline CDR1 DFQATT, CDR2 SNEGSKA (reference sequence). The CDR3 runs 14 residues. Written as DNA, the CDR3 is TGCAGTGCGGGAGAGGGACTAGCGGAAGAGACCCAGTACTTC. This encodes CSAGEGLAEETQYF.

About this clonotype: The junction differs from germline at one of its ends, possibly a read error. The J gene is TRBJ2-6, the V gene TRBV10-3; TRBD2 agrees at 8 bases. The CDR3 is 17 residues long. Germline CDR1 ENHRY, CDR2 SYGVKD. CDR3: CATSPSGRPSGANVLTF. The CDR3 DNA is TGTGCCACCAGCCCTAGCGGGCGACCGTCTGGGGCAAACGTCCTGACTTTC.

The chain couples TRBV19 to TRBJ1-2, with D perhaps TRBD1 (6 bases). Trimming shortened V by 4 bases and J by 6 bases, and 21 bases separated the two germline ends. The germline gives CDR1 LNHDA, CDR2 SQIVND (reference sequence). CDR3 length: 16 amino acids. The CDR3 sequence: CASSTRTAEYSNGYTF. In DNA form, the CDR3 reads TGTGCCAGTAGTACAAGGACAGCAGAGTATTCTAATGGCTACACCTTC.

This clonotype was seen many times. This chain joins TRBV24-1 and TRBJ1-5, with TRBD1 matching over 9 bases. The germline CDR1 and CDR2 sequences are KGHDR and SFDVKD. The CDR3 spans 17 residues. V was pared by 3 bases and J by 0 bases, with 5 bases of the junction left unmatched. The CDR3 DNA follows: TGTGCCACCAGTGATACCGCGACAGGGGGTAGCAATCAGCCCCAGCATTTT. This sequence encodes CATSDTATGGSNQPQHF.

This clonotype was counted ten times or more. V is TRBV20-1 and J is TRBJ2-1; 14 nucleotides agree with TRBD2. The V and J ends lost 6 bases and 12 bases, in that order; junction bases with no gene match: 19. This CDR3 region has 17 residues. Germline CDR1 and CDR2: DFQATT and SNEGSKA (reference sequence). The CDR3 here is CSAEWAGTSGSYRMQFF. The CDR3 DNA reads as TGCAGTGCCGAATGGGCCGGGACTAGCGGGAGTTACCGTATGCAGTTCTTC.

This clonotype was seen ten or more times. The chain employs TRBV6-1 and TRBJ2-5; possibly TRBD2 for D (5 bases). The CDR3 has 15 amino acids. Germline V gene lookup returns CDR1 MNHNS and CDR2 SASEGT. The V end was cut by 5 bases, the J end by 4 bases, with 17 bases between. The chain's CDR3 is CASSNTGVEGETQYF. CDR3 sequence (DNA): TGTGCCAGCAGTAACACCGGGGTCGAGGGAGAGACCCAGTACTTC.

This chain connects TRBV6-2 or TRBV6-3 to TRBJ2-1; 10 nucleotides line up with TRBD1. This CDR3 comprises 18 residues. With 1 base clipped from V and 7 bases from J, the junction kept 13 bases outside the gene matches. Germline CDR1 MNHEY, CDR2 SVGEGT. Written as DNA, the CDR3 is TGTGCCAGCAGTTACTGGGACAGGGGAGAGGCGAGCGTTAATGAGCAGTTCTTC. The encoded protein is CASSYWDRGEASVNEQFF.

This clonotype has ten or more counts. This rearrangement joins TRBV11-2 to TRBJ2-7, with D possibly called TRBD1 or TRBD2 (6 bases each). Germline CDR1 and CDR2: SGHAT and FQNNGV. The CDR3 is 15 residues long. Trimming took 1 base from V and 0 from J, leaving 10 bases between them. CDR3 loop: CASSLGGAVSYEQYF. The DNA of the CDR3 is TGTGCCAGCAGCTTAGGGGGGGCAGTCTCCTACGAGCAGTACTTC.

This chain joins TRBV20-1 and TRBJ1-2; TRBD1 aligns across 7 bases. Germline lookup yields CDR1 DFQATT and CDR2 SNEGSKA (reference sequence). This CDR3 is 12 amino acids long. Trimming took 4 bases from V and 4 from J; bases not matched to a gene: 3. This chain's CDR3 is CSANRGAYGYTF. In nucleotides, the CDR3 is TGCAGTGCTAACAGGGGCGCCTATGGCTACACCTTC.

This clonotype was counted at least ten times. The chain carries TRBV13 and TRBJ2-5, with 8 bases matching TRBD2. The germline gives CDR1 PRHDT, CDR2 FYEKMQ (reference sequence). The CDR3 is 14 amino acids. V lost 5 bases, J lost 2 bases, and 4 bases stayed unmatched. As DNA, the CDR3 is TGTGCCAGCAGCGGGCGGGAGGTACAAGAGACCCAGTACTTC. As protein: CASSGREVQETQYF.

The chain recombines TRBV30 with TRBJ2-7; the D gene is possibly TRBD2 (6 bases). Germline values: CDR1 GTSNPN, CDR2 SVGIG (reference sequence). This CDR3 region has 13 residues. Between the trimmed V and J ends, which lost 3 bases and 1 base, there was a span of 10 bases. CDR3 bases: TGTGCCTGGAGGGGGGGATCATCCTACGAGCAGTACTTC. Translation: CAWRGGSSYEQYF.

This clonotype has just a few counts. CDR3 sequence (DNA): TGTGCCACCAGTGATAATAGCAATCAGCCCCAGCATTTT. Translating it yields CATSDNSNQPQHF. The chain joins TRBV24-1 to TRBJ1-5; D gene ambiguous. Germline assignment: CDR1 KGHDR and CDR2 SFDVKD. The ends were cut back, 3 bases at V and 0 bases at J, with 2 bases in the middle. CDR3 size: 13 residues.

This chain connects TRBV27 to TRBJ1-5; 7 positions agree with TRBD1. This CDR3 contains 15 residues. Germline assignment: CDR1 MNHEY and CDR2 SMNVEV (reference sequence). Losses at the gene ends were 5 bases for V and 5 bases for J; bases not matched to a gene: 9. The CDR3 reads CASSPQTGIDQPQHF. The CDR3 region has the DNA TGTGCCAGCAGTCCACAGACAGGGATCGATCAGCCCCAGCATTTT.

This clonotype was seen many times. This chain uses TRBV28 with TRBJ1-4, with D possibly matching TRBD1 (5 bases). Per germline, CDR1 MDHEN and CDR2 SYDVKM. V was cut by 1 base and J by 7 bases, with 7 bases left in between. The CDR3 is 13 amino acids. The CDR3 spells CASSLSRVEKLFF. CDR3 sequence (DNA): TGTGCCAGCAGTTTATCCAGGGTTGAAAAACTGTTTTTT. Drawing the rest from reference TRBV28 and TRBJ1-4, the complete variable domain is DVKVTQSSRYLVKRTGEKVFLECVQDMDHENMFWYRQDPGLGLRLIYFSYDVKMKEKGDIPEGYSVSREKKERFSLILESASTNQTSMYLCASSLSRVEKLFFGSGTQLSVL.

This clonotype was seen repeatedly, ten times or more. V is TRBV3-1 and J is TRBJ2-7, with 8 bases matching TRBD2. V trimming: 4 bases; J trimming: 3 bases; junction bases outside the gene matches: 8. Germline values: CDR1 LGHDT, CDR2 YNNKEL (reference sequence). This CDR3 is built from 15 residues. CDR3 bases: TGTGCCAGCAGCCCTCCCGGACTAGCCGACTACGAGCAGTACTTC. Protein sequence: CASSPPGLADYEQYF.

This clonotype showed up just a few times. V gene TRBV24-1 combines with J gene TRBJ2-7, with a tentative D call TRBD2 (6 bases). Trimming shortened V by 0 bases and J by 2 bases, and 10 bases separated the two germline ends. The CDR3 spans 15 residues. Germline V lookup: CDR1 KGHDR, CDR2 SFDVKD. In DNA form, the CDR3 reads TGTGCCACCAGTGATTTGAGGGCGGGAACCTACGAGCAGTACTTC. Translating it yields CATSDLRAGTYEQYF.

The J gene is TRBJ2-1, the V gene TRBV20-1; 11 bases agree with TRBD2. Trimming removed 3 bases from V and 6 bases from J; junction bases left unmatched: 13. The CDR3 length is 17 residues. Germline loops: CDR1 DFQATT, CDR2 SNEGSKA (reference sequence). The CDR3 DNA follows: TGCAGTGCTAGTGGGACTAGCGGCCACCCGAGAGGCAATGAGCAGTTCTTC. This codes for CSASGTSGHPRGNEQFF.

This clonotype was observed at least ten times. V and J are TRBV28 and TRBJ2-1, with D uncertain. Trimming stripped 2 bases from V and 2 bases from J, with 7 bases between. From germline, CDR1 is MDHEN and CDR2 SYDVKM. There are 14 residues in the CDR3. The CDR3 loop is CASSLPRTYNEQFF. The CDR3 nucleotides read TGTGCCAGCAGTTTACCCAGGACCTACAATGAGCAGTTCTTC.

There are many counts of this clonotype. The J gene is TRBJ2-5, the V gene TRBV5-1; D unresolved. V was trimmed by 0 bases and J by 3 bases, leaving 9 bases between them. Germline CDR1 SGHRS, CDR2 YFSETQ. The CDR3 spans 14 residues. The CDR3 nucleotides read TGCGCCAGCAGCTTGGAGGTGGGGAAAGAGACCCAGTACTTC. Amino acid sequence: CASSLEVGKETQYF.

This clonotype was observed at least ten times. CDR3 nucleotides: TGTGCCAGCAGCCTACGGGGTAGCGGGAGGGCCGAGGAGACCCAGTACTTC. This translates into CASSLRGSGRAEETQYF. The chain is built from TRBV28 and TRBJ2-5, with 11 positions matching TRBD2. Unmatched junction bases numbered 14, after V lost 6 bases and J lost 5 bases. Germline V gives CDR1 MDHEN, CDR2 SYDVKM. The CDR3 loop spans 17 amino acids.

The V and J genes are TRBV7-8 and TRBJ2-1; 9 positions agree with TRBD2. Trimming at V came to 1 base and at J to 5 bases, leaving 3 bases not matched to a gene. CDR3 size: 15 residues. Germline V CDR1 and CDR2: SGHVS, FQNEAQ. The CDR3 DNA reads TGTGCCAGCAGCTTAGGTAGCGGGAGCCACAATGAGCAGTTCTTC. Translation: CASSLGSGSHNEQFF.

This clonotype was counted between two and nine times. This chain joins TRBV12-3 or TRBV12-4 and TRBJ1-4; TRBD1 matches 10 bases. After removal of 4 bases from V and 8 bases from J, the junction contained 4 bases not matched to a gene. The CDR3 is 14 residues long. CDR3 bases: TGTGCCAGCAGTTCGGGACAGGGGTTCGAAAAACTGTTTTTT. It yields the protein CASSSGQGFEKLFF.

This clonotype was seen many times. This chain joins TRBV20-1 and TRBJ2-1; 12 positions agree with TRBD2. Germline V gene lookup returns CDR1 DFQATT and CDR2 SNEGSKA (reference sequence). Trimming cost V 0 bases and J 5 bases; bases outside gene matches: 5. The CDR3 extends over 16 amino acids. CDR3 residues: CSARDLWTSGNNEQFF. CDR3 nucleotide sequence: TGCAGTGCTAGAGATCTGTGGACTAGCGGGAACAATGAGCAGTTCTTC.

This clonotype was picked up many times. The V call is TRBV10-3, the J call TRBJ2-1, with unresolved D. Trimming pared 6 bases from V and 7 bases from J, leaving 19 bases between. CDR3 length equals 15 residues. Germline loops: CDR1 ENHRY, CDR2 SYGVKD. The CDR3 is CAISQARSAMNEQFF. Written as DNA, the CDR3 is TGTGCCATCAGCCAAGCTAGGTCGGCGATGAATGAGCAGTTCTTC.

V gene TRBV14 combines with J gene TRBJ2-2, with a tentative D call TRBD2 (6 bases). The V gene's germline CDR1 is SGHDN and CDR2 FVKESK. Trimming left V 4 bases short and J 0 bases short, with 12 bases between. CDR3 length equals 16 residues. CDR3 sequence: CASSPFSGPNTGELFF. In DNA form, the CDR3 reads TGTGCCAGCAGCCCCTTTAGCGGTCCGAACACCGGGGAGCTGTTTTTT.